These 24 T cell receptor beta chains were sequenced from one sample in a study of CD8 T cells in Susac syndrome. A quantity of roughly 0.5 to 1 ug RNA underwent reverse transcription using random hexamers. TCRdb redid the calling of the immunoSEQ multiplex PCR reads with MiXCR, one entry per CDR3 protein. The sample includes about 80,000 distinct CDR3 sequences, 94% of them seen just once. The sequenced sample was CD8+ T cells from PBMCs. Every receptor here comes from a human donor with Susac syndrome.

This clonotype was seen a handful of times. This sequence joins TRBV27 and TRBJ1-4; TRBD1 is a possible D gene (5 bases). In germline, CDR1 is MNHEY, CDR2 SMNVEV (reference sequence). This CDR3 is built from 14 residues. V dropped 3 bases and J dropped 4 bases, with 9 bases sitting between them. The CDR3 region has the DNA TGTGCCAGCAGTTTCGGTCAGGGTAATGAAAAACTGTTTTTT. This codes for CASSFGQGNEKLFF.

The chain carries TRBV5-6 and TRBJ1-5; perhaps TRBD1 as D (6 bases). Germline V gives CDR1 SGHDT, CDR2 YYEEEE. This CDR3 is built from 14 residues. Trimming took off 1 base at V and 4 bases at J, with 9 bases between the two ends. The CDR3 sequence is CASSLWDNNQPQHF. DNA for the CDR3: TGTGCCAGCAGCTTGTGGGACAATAATCAGCCCCAGCATTTT.

This rearrangement joins TRBV29-1 to TRBJ2-1; TRBD2 might be the D (5 bases). The CDR3 has 18 amino acids. Germline CDR1 is SQVTM and CDR2 is ANQGSEA. Trimming stripped 5 bases from V and 5 bases from J, with 28 bases between. The CDR3 is CSVLPLTRISPSNNEQFF. The CDR3 DNA sequence: TGCAGCGTTCTCCCTCTTACTAGAATCAGTCCCTCTAACAATGAGCAGTTCTTC.

The chain carries TRBV4-1 and TRBJ1-2, with unresolved D. CDR3 size: 15 residues. The V and J ends lost 0 bases and 0 bases respectively, with 8 bases between them. From germline, CDR1 is MGHRA and CDR2 YSYEKL. CDR3 nucleotide sequence: TGCGCCAGCAGCCAAGATGGCAGAGCTAACTATGGCTACACCTTC. Protein product: CASSQDGRANYGYTF.

This chain connects TRBV7-8 to TRBJ1-1, with 8 bases lining up with TRBD1. The J segment lost 12 bases and the V segment lost 6 bases, leaving 9 bases of the junction unmatched. Germline V gene lookup returns CDR1 SGHVS and CDR2 FQNEAQ. CDR3 length: 12 residues. As DNA, the CDR3 is TGTGCCAGCAGTTTCCGACAGGGGATGCCTTTCTTT. Translated, it gives CASSFRQGMPFF.

The rearrangement joins TRBV9 to TRBJ2-5; no reliable D call. The CDR3 covers 14 residues. V dropped 0 bases and J dropped 1 base, with 7 bases sitting between them. The germline V gene has CDR1 SGDLS and CDR2 YYNGEE. The CDR3 loop reads CASSVVETQETQYF. The CDR3, as DNA: TGTGCCAGCAGCGTAGTGGAGACCCAAGAGACCCAGTACTTC.

This clonotype has a single count. This rearrangement joins TRBV12-3 or TRBV12-4 to TRBJ2-3; 8 positions match TRBD2. V lost 7 bases and J lost 8; bases outside the gene matches: 14. The CDR3 is 15 amino acids. CDR3 sequence reads: CASTPGERERGTQYF. The DNA of the CDR3 is TGTGCCAGCACGCCGGGGGAGCGGGAGAGGGGTACGCAGTATTTT.

The rearrangement links TRBV14 to TRBJ2-7; the match to TRBD1 covers 7 bases. The germline V gene encodes CDR1 SGHDN and CDR2 FVKESK. V lost 5 bases, J lost 3 bases, and 19 bases stayed unmatched. The CDR3 runs 18 residues. The CDR3 is CASSNGYSGQELIYEQYF. The DNA of the CDR3 is TGTGCCAGCAGCAACGGATACTCTGGACAGGAATTAATCTACGAGCAGTACTTC.

CDR3 DNA sequence: TGTGCCATCCCGGGACAGGGGTCGCAGGAGCAGTTCTTC. This gives the protein CAIPGQGSQEQFF. This chain links TRBV10-3 with TRBJ2-1; 10 positions agree with TRBD1. The CDR3 has 13 amino acids. J was trimmed by 10 bases and V by 8 bases; bases with no gene match: 8. Germline V gives CDR1 ENHRY, CDR2 SYGVKD.

This chain joins TRBV30 and TRBJ1-2; no clear D gene. Trimming took 2 bases from V and 2 from J, leaving 9 bases between them. This CDR3 region has 13 residues. Per germline, CDR1 GTSNPN and CDR2 SVGIG (reference sequence). CDR3 in amino acids: CAWSWYGNYGYTF. The CDR3 DNA follows: TGTGCCTGGAGTTGGTACGGAAACTATGGCTACACCTTC.

This chain links TRBV15 with TRBJ2-5; D possibly corresponds to TRBD2 (5 bases). The germline gives CDR1 LNHNV, CDR2 YYDKDF (reference sequence). The CDR3 is made up of 15 amino acids. V gave up 1 base and J gave up 2 bases, with 11 bases separating them. CDR3 coding DNA: TGTGCCACCAGCAGAGTCGAGGAGGATCAAGAGACCCAGTACTTC. It codes for CATSRVEEDQETQYF.

The V gene is TRBV30, the J gene TRBJ2-7; no clear D gene. The CDR3 covers 13 residues. V lost 3 bases to trimming and J lost 0 bases, with 9 bases between them. Germline CDR1 and CDR2: GTSNPN and SVGIG (reference sequence). The CDR3 loop reads CAWSVGLSYEQYF. Written as DNA, the CDR3 is TGTGCCTGGAGCGTGGGTCTCTCCTACGAGCAGTACTTC.

This chain links TRBV5-6 with TRBJ2-7; TRBD2 is a possible D gene (5 bases). The V end lost 0 bases, the J end lost 1 base, and 8 bases lay between the germline ends. The germline gives CDR1 SGHDT, CDR2 YYEEEE. The CDR3 sequence is 14 residues long. DNA for the CDR3: TGTGCCAGCAGCTTGGATCCGGGGTCCTACGAGCAGTACTTC. Translation: CASSLDPGSYEQYF.

This chain links TRBV12-5 with TRBJ2-2; perhaps TRBD1 as D (6 bases). Trimming left V 0 bases short and J 6 bases short, with 14 bases between. Looked up from germline, CDR1 is LGHNT and CDR2 is FRNRAP. The CDR3 covers 16 residues. CDR3 amino acids: CASGLVQEQGAGELFF. CDR3 in DNA: TGTGCTAGTGGTTTGGTACAGGAACAGGGCGCCGGGGAGCTGTTTTTT.

V gene TRBV3-1 combines with J gene TRBJ2-1; D possibly corresponds to TRBD2 (6 bases). The CDR3 consists of 16 residues. Trimming took 6 bases from V and 0 from J, leaving 15 bases between them. Germline V gene lookup returns CDR1 LGHDT and CDR2 YNNKEL (reference sequence). The CDR3 sequence: CASRLSGTPSYNEQFF. In nucleotides, the CDR3 is TGTGCCAGCAGGCTTTCCGGGACTCCCTCCTACAATGAGCAGTTCTTC.

The chain links TRBV12-3 or TRBV12-4 to TRBJ2-3, with D tentatively TRBD1 (5 bases). The CDR3 sequence is 15 residues long. The germline V and J ends were trimmed by 6 bases and 1 base, with 14 bases remaining between them. CDR3 region: CASRDTTGRTDTQYF. The DNA for the CDR3 is TGTGCCAGCAGGGATACCACAGGACGCACAGATACGCAGTATTTT.

The chain combines TRBV4-2 with TRBJ2-5; D remains unclear. V was pared by 0 bases and J by 3 bases, with 11 bases between. The CDR3 is made up of 15 amino acids. Germline assignment: CDR1 LGHNA and CDR2 YNFKEQ. CDR3: CASSQDWTSKETQYF. In nucleotides, the CDR3 is TGTGCCAGCAGCCAAGATTGGACGAGTAAAGAGACCCAGTACTTC.

The chain couples TRBV27 to TRBJ2-5; TRBD2 agrees at 7 bases. The CDR3 is 15 residues long. Losses at the gene ends were 5 bases for V and 5 bases for J; bases not matched to a gene: 11. CDR1 is MNHEY, CDR2 SMNVEV, per germline (reference sequence). The CDR3 is CASSPFTGGRETQYF. As DNA, the CDR3 is TGTGCCAGCAGTCCCTTTACCGGGGGGAGGGAGACCCAGTACTTC.

The chain employs TRBV15 and TRBJ2-1, with D possibly TRBD2 on 5 matching bases. The germline CDR1 and CDR2 sequences are LNHNV and YYDKDF (reference sequence). The CDR3 extends over 15 amino acids. The ends were cut back, 5 bases at V and 2 bases at J, with 13 bases in the middle. The CDR3, as DNA: TGTGCCACCAGCGCCCTAGCTAGGACCTACAATGAGCAGTTCTTC. Translating gives CATSALARTYNEQFF.

This chain joins TRBV7-9 and TRBJ2-7; D is possibly TRBD2 (6 bases). Per germline, CDR1 SEHNR and CDR2 FQNEAQ (reference sequence). V was clipped by 6 bases and J by 5 bases, with 20 bases between them. The CDR3 spans 15 residues. CDR3 region: CASSDAGTLIHEQYF. In DNA form, the CDR3 reads TGTGCCAGCAGTGATGCGGGGACGCTCATCCACGAGCAGTACTTC.

The chain is built from TRBV20-1 and TRBJ2-7; 9 nucleotides agree with TRBD1. V gave up 6 bases and J gave up 0 bases; unmatched junction bases: 9. This CDR3 comprises 15 residues. The germline V gene has CDR1 DFQATT and CDR2 SNEGSKA (reference sequence). The CDR3 loop is CSANKQGAPSYEQYF. Here the CDR3 DNA reads TGCAGTGCGAATAAACAGGGGGCGCCCTCCTACGAGCAGTACTTC.

The CDR3 here is CASSPQQGSSYNEQFF. In nucleotides, the CDR3 is TGTGCCAGCAGCCCCCAACAGGGTAGTAGCTACAATGAGCAGTTCTTC. This chain links TRBV7-9 with TRBJ2-1, with a tentative D call TRBD1 (6 bases). This CDR3 spans 16 amino acids. Trimming removed 5 bases at V and 3 bases at J, with 17 bases between. From germline, CDR1 is SEHNR and CDR2 FQNEAQ (reference sequence).

The sample holds one count of this clonotype. The V gene is TRBV20-1, the J gene TRBJ2-3, with D unclear. CDR1 and CDR2 (germline): DFQATT, SNEGSKA (reference sequence). The ends were cut back, 0 bases at V and 0 bases at J, with 7 bases in the middle. The CDR3 is 14 amino acids. The CDR3 sequence is CSARDASSTDTQYF. CDR3 in DNA: TGCAGTGCTAGAGATGCATCTAGCACAGATACGCAGTATTTT.

This clonotype has more than one count but fewer than ten. V usage is TRBV7-2 and J usage is TRBJ2-1; either TRBD1 or TRBD2 may supply D (5 bases each). CDR1 and CDR2 from the germline V gene are SGHTA and FQGNSA. The CDR3 has 14 residues. V was clipped by 0 bases and J by 3 bases, with 6 bases between them. The CDR3 DNA sequence: TGTGCCAGCAGCTTAGCGGGGGTCTACAATGAGCAGTTCTTC. It yields the protein CASSLAGVYNEQFF.